This T cell receptor beta chain was sequenced during a study of T cell repertoires in cytomegalovirus infection. MiXCR was run by TCRdb on the reads, yielding one entry per CDR3 protein. The sample shows 700,000 to 950,000 distinct CDR3 sequences, approximately 30% of them seen only once. The V gene's germline CDR1 is LNHDA and CDR2 SQIVND (reference sequence). The V gene end was trimmed by 3 bases and the J gene end by 6 bases; junction bases not matched to a gene: 20. The CDR3 sequence is 18 residues long. Worth noting for this clonotype: Its target is unknown.

Study-wide results and caveats: HLA-C-restricted CMV-specific TCR beta clonotypes were dominant in the ex vivo response.

This material consisted of cultured CD8+ T cells from PBMCs, taken from culture after CMV antigen stimulation. This TCR derives from a human donor in good health (CMV status not recorded). Some clones in this sample may be carry-over from other donors' samples. The chain has TRBV19 and TRBJ2-7; TRBD1 matches 7 bases. Written as DNA, the CDR3 is TGTGCCAGTAGTATGGCTCCGGTGGGACAGTCGAAAGCCGGCGAGCAGTACTTC. As protein: CASSMAPVGQSKAGEQYF.